These T cell receptor beta chains were read from a single sample in a study of blood T cells in healthy people across ages. TCRdb independently ran MiXCR on the 5' RACE reads; one entry per CDR3 protein. Among approximately 800,000 distinct CDR3 sequences listed, approximately 25% were seen once. The same data also went into a second study, on T cells of mothers and their children.

The specimen was blood. These receptor sequences come from a boy younger than 18 in good health. Each CDR3 is given with its conserved first and last residue. A D gene is named only where the DNA matches it firmly. Size values are once, few and many counts, or a class for expanded clones, and some rows have none.

abundance: many; j_gene: TRBJ1-4; v_gene: TRBV30; d_gene: -; CDR3aa: CAWSVQLNEKLFF; CDR3nt: TGTGCCTGGAGTGTACAGCTGAATGAAAAACTGTTTTTT
abundance: few; j_gene: TRBJ2-1; v_gene: TRBV25-1; d_gene: TRBD2; CDR3aa: CASSESSGRANEQFF; CDR3nt: TGTGCCAGCAGTGAATCGAGCGGGAGGGCCAATGAGCAGTTCTTC
abundance: -; j_gene: TRBJ2-7; v_gene: TRBV4-1; d_gene: -; CDR3aa: CASSQGAGLEQYF; CDR3nt: TGCGCCAGCAGCCAAGGAGCAGGGCTCGAGCAGTACTTC
abundance: few; j_gene: TRBJ2-5; v_gene: TRBV12-3/TRBV12-4; d_gene: -; CDR3aa: CASSFLSVRGRETQYF; CDR3nt: TGTGCCAGCAGTTTTTTAAGCGTGAGGGGGAGGGAGACCCAGTACTTC
abundance: -; j_gene: TRBJ2-5; v_gene: TRBV4-1; d_gene: -; CDR3aa: CASSQHPLSSLETQYF; CDR3nt: TGCGCCAGCAGCCAACATCCACTTAGCAGTCTGGAGACCCAGTACTTC
abundance: -; j_gene: TRBJ2-1; v_gene: TRBV7-2; d_gene: -; CDR3aa: CASSLVRSNGQFF; CDR3nt: TGTGCCAGCAGCTTAGTGAGGAGCAATGGGCAGTTCTTC
abundance: few; j_gene: TRBJ2-3; v_gene: TRBV11-2; d_gene: TRBD2; CDR3aa: CASSPRPKILAGGFTDTQYF; CDR3nt: TGTGCCAGCAGCCCGCGCCCAAAAATACTAGCGGGGGGCTTCACAGATACGCAGTATTTT
abundance: -; j_gene: TRBJ2-3; v_gene: TRBV7-2; d_gene: -; CDR3aa: CASSFLGVGTTDTQYF; CDR3nt: TGTGCCAGCAGCTTTTTGGGGGTCGGGACCACAGATACGCAGTATTTT
abundance: few; j_gene: TRBJ2-7; v_gene: TRBV12-3/TRBV12-4; d_gene: TRBD2; CDR3aa: CASSEASGDVYEQYF; CDR3nt: TGTGCCAGCAGCGAAGCTAGCGGAGACGTCTACGAGCAGTACTTC
abundance: -; j_gene: TRBJ2-5; v_gene: TRBV6-2/TRBV6-3; d_gene: TRBD2; CDR3aa: CASSSPGGTEKTQYF; CDR3nt: TGTGCCAGCAGTTCACCCGGGGGGACCGAGAAGACCCAGTACTTC
abundance: -; j_gene: TRBJ1-2; v_gene: TRBV12-3/TRBV12-4; d_gene: -; CDR3aa: CASSPDSTNYGYTF; CDR3nt: TGTGCCAGCAGTCCGGACAGTACAAACTATGGCTACACCTTC
abundance: -; j_gene: TRBJ1-3; v_gene: TRBV20-1; d_gene: -; CDR3aa: CSAPGESGNTIYF; CDR3nt: TGCAGTGCTCCAGGGGAATCAGGAAACACCATATATTTT
abundance: -; j_gene: TRBJ2-4; v_gene: TRBV29-1; d_gene: -; CDR3aa: CSVEGDTIQYF; CDR3nt: TGCAGCGTTGAGGGGGACACAATTCAGTACTTC
abundance: -; j_gene: TRBJ2-3; v_gene: TRBV6-1; d_gene: -; CDR3aa: CASSEIGTDTQYF; CDR3nt: TGTGCCAGCAGTGAAATCGGAACAGATACGCAGTATTTT
abundance: few; j_gene: TRBJ2-3; v_gene: TRBV7-2; d_gene: TRBD1; CDR3aa: CASSRPRAGGSGDTQYF; CDR3nt: TGTGCCAGCAGCCGCCCGCGGGCAGGGGGTAGTGGGGATACGCAGTATTTT
abundance: -; j_gene: TRBJ2-5; v_gene: TRBV30; d_gene: TRBD2; CDR3aa: CAWRSAGGQETQYF; CDR3nt: TGTGCCTGGAGGTCAGCGGGGGGACAAGAGACCCAGTACTTC
abundance: -; j_gene: TRBJ1-5; v_gene: TRBV20-1; d_gene: -; CDR3aa: CSAYRANNQPQHF; CDR3nt: TGCAGTGCTTACCGGGCTAACAATCAGCCCCAGCATTTT
abundance: -; j_gene: TRBJ2-4; v_gene: TRBV6-2/TRBV6-3; d_gene: -; CDR3aa: CASKLDSTKNIQYF; CDR3nt: TGTGCCAGCAAACTCGACAGTACCAAAAACATTCAGTACTTC